These 18 T cell receptor beta chains were sequenced from one sample in a study of shared clonotypes between healthy human individuals. Clones were read by immunoSEQ multiplex PCR, and TCRdb kept only the in-frame ones, dropping some. Of just over 2,000,000 clones listed, 85% to 95% are singletons. The specimen was naive CD4+ T cells sorted from blood. Specified subset: CD45RA+ positively selected. The source is a man aged 18 to 30 in good health.

The chain recombines TRBV28 with TRBJ2-7, with unresolved D. Trimming took off 4 bases at V and 11 bases at J, with 24 bases between the two ends. Germline V gene lookup returns CDR1 MDHEN and CDR2 SYDVKM. The CDR3 consists of 15 residues. CDR3 coding DNA: TGTGCCAGCAGTTCCCCTGGGCCAGGCCAGTTCGATAAGTACTTC. Translated: CASSSPGPGQFDKYF.

CDR3 coding DNA: TGTGCCAGCAGTGCGCCGGGCCCCTATGGCTACACCTTC. Protein product: CASSAPGPYGYTF. The chain uses TRBV28 and TRBJ1-2, with D hard to call. V was cut by 5 bases and J by 4 bases, with 11 bases left in between. This CDR3 contains 13 residues. Germline CDR1 reads MDHEN; CDR2 reads SYDVKM.

The chain is built from TRBV5-1 and TRBJ2-7; a possible D gene is TRBD2 (5 bases). The ends were cut back, 3 bases at V and 2 bases at J, with 15 bases in the middle. CDR1 is SGHRS, CDR2 YFSETQ, per germline. This CDR3 is built from 15 residues. In nucleotides, the CDR3 is TGCGCCAGCAGCTACGGACTTACAATAGCCTACGAGCAGTACTTC. This encodes CASSYGLTIAYEQYF.

Of note for this clone: Since a much larger clone is just one base distant, this may be a read error. The chain links TRBV5-6 to TRBJ1-1, with D maybe TRBD1 (6 bases). The CDR3 is 14 residues long. Trimming removed 1 base at V and 0 bases at J, with 7 bases between. Germline lookup yields CDR1 SGHDT and CDR2 YYEEEE. In DNA form, the CDR3 reads TGTGCCAGCAGCTTGACAGGGTTGAACACTGAAGCTTTCTTT. It yields the protein CASSLTGLNTEAFF.

The chain is built from TRBV5-6 and TRBJ1-5, with D perhaps matching TRBD1 (5 bases). The CDR3 runs 15 residues. The germline V gene encodes CDR1 SGHDT and CDR2 YYEEEE. V lost 7 bases and J 0 bases, leaving 14 bases between the germline ends. The CDR3 sequence: CASSRGGNSNQPQHF. The CDR3 DNA sequence: TGTGCCAGCTCCCGCGGGGGGAATAGCAATCAGCCCCAGCATTTT.

With regard to this clone: The sample holds other DNA sequences that translate to the same CDR3. V gene TRBV30 combines with J gene TRBJ2-1, with 7 bases lining up with TRBD2. CDR3 length: 15 amino acids. The V gene end was trimmed by 0 bases and the J gene end by 6 bases; junction bases not matched to a gene: 8. CDR1 is GTSNPN and CDR2 is SVGIG in the germline V gene (reference sequence). As DNA, the CDR3 is TGTGCCTGGAGTGTCAGGGCGGGAGTAGGCAATGAGCAGTTCTTC. Translated: CAWSVRAGVGNEQFF.

This chain connects TRBV5-1 to TRBJ2-1; TRBD2 agrees at 11 bases. CDR3 size: 17 residues. In germline, CDR1 is SGHRS, CDR2 YFSETQ. V lost 2 bases to trimming and J lost 8 bases; unmatched junction nucleotides: 12. The CDR3 spells CASSLGVTSGSWHEQFF. CDR3 coding DNA: TGCGCCAGCAGCTTAGGGGTAACTAGCGGGAGTTGGCATGAGCAGTTCTTC.

The rearrangement uses TRBV10-3 and TRBJ1-1; 8 bases are a match to TRBD1. The CDR3 consists of 15 residues. With 0 bases clipped from V and 1 base from J, the junction kept 1 base outside the gene matches. Germline V gives CDR1 ENHRY, CDR2 SYGVKD. As DNA, the CDR3 is TGTGCCATCAGTGAGTCTACAGGGGGGAACACTGAAGCTTTCTTT. It translates to CAISESTGGNTEAFF.

The gene calls are TRBV7-8 and TRBJ2-2; 13 positions match TRBD2. This CDR3 has 16 residues. Germline-derived CDR1 and CDR2 are SGHVS and FQNEAQ. The J segment lost 6 bases and the V segment lost 7 bases, leaving 8 bases of the junction unmatched. The CDR3 DNA reads as TGTGCCAGCAAGAAACTAGCGGGAGGGTTGCCCGGGGAGCTGTTTTTT. Protein sequence: CASKKLAGGLPGELFF.

In the case of this clone: Other DNA sequences of this sample code for an identical CDR3. The chain links TRBV28 to TRBJ2-7; possible D gene TRBD2, 6 bases. The germline CDR1 and CDR2 sequences are MDHEN and SYDVKM. V was pared by 6 bases and J by 4 bases, with 19 bases between. The CDR3 extends over 15 amino acids. This CDR3 is CASSPTDRGGYEQYF. The CDR3, as DNA: TGTGCCAGCAGCCCTACGGATCGGGGAGGATACGAGCAGTACTTC.

The chain couples TRBV7-6 to TRBJ2-2; the D is unclear. CDR3 length equals 15 residues. The V gene's germline CDR1 is SGHVS and CDR2 FNYEAQ. V lost 1 base and J 3 bases, leaving 9 bases between the germline ends. This CDR3 is CASSLVSQYTGELFF. DNA of the CDR3: TGTGCCAGCAGCTTAGTCTCCCAGTACACCGGGGAGCTGTTTTTT.

V usage is TRBV18 and J usage is TRBJ2-1; 10 bases are shared with TRBD2. Germline loops: CDR1 KGHSH, CDR2 LQKENI. Trimming removed 0 bases from V and 0 bases from J; junction bases left unmatched: 8. The CDR3 length is 19 residues. The CDR3 reads CASSPPLAGVRSSYNEQFF. CDR3 in DNA: TGTGCCAGCTCACCACCGCTAGCGGGAGTTAGGAGCTCCTACAATGAGCAGTTCTTC.

This clone was seen only once. This sample also contains other DNA sequences that code for the same CDR3. The chain links TRBV6-5 to TRBJ2-7; 8 bases match TRBD1. The V segment lost 2 bases and the J segment 2 bases; nucleotides outside the gene matches: 2. CDR3 length equals 14 residues. In germline, CDR1 is MNHEY, CDR2 SVGAGI. CDR3 residues: CASSYGQGTYEQYF. The CDR3, as DNA: TGTGCCAGCAGTTACGGACAGGGCACCTACGAGCAGTACTTC.

The V gene is TRBV18, the J gene TRBJ2-3; D is unresolved. The germline gives CDR1 KGHSH, CDR2 LQKENI. There are 17 residues in the CDR3. The ends were cut back, 3 bases at V and 4 bases at J, with 20 bases in the middle. CDR3 sequence reads: CASSPRKAEVGPDTQYF. CDR3 sequence (DNA): TGTGCCAGCTCACCGAGGAAGGCGGAAGTGGGCCCAGATACGCAGTATTTT.

The rearrangement uses TRBV18 and TRBJ1-6, with 8 nucleotides matching TRBD1. Unmatched junction bases numbered 10, after V lost 3 bases and J lost 6 bases. This CDR3 comprises 17 residues. Germline CDR1 reads KGHSH; CDR2 reads LQKENI. Here the CDR3 reads CASSPSGRGLGNSPLHF. Written as DNA, the CDR3 is TGTGCCAGCTCACCTTCGGGCAGGGGGCTAGGTAATTCACCCCTCCACTTT. The variable domain in full, with the rest retrieved from reference TRBV18 and TRBJ1-6, is NAGVMQNPRHLVRRRGQEARLRCSPMKGHSHVYWYRQLPEEGLKFMVYLQKENIIDESGMPKERFSAEFPKEGPSILRIQQVVRGDSAAYFCASSPSGRGLGNSPLHFGNGTRLTVT.

This chain joins TRBV11-2 and TRBJ1-3; tentatively, D is TRBD1 (6 bases). Trimming pared 3 bases from V and 4 bases from J, leaving 16 bases between. This CDR3 is 16 amino acids long. Per the germline V gene, CDR1 is SGHAT and CDR2 is FQNNGV. DNA of the CDR3: TGTGCCAGCAGCTTGGGGGGGCGGCACCAGGGAAACACCATATATTTT. It translates to CASSLGGRHQGNTIYF.

The rearrangement uses TRBV5-1 and TRBJ2-7, with 7 bases identical to TRBD1. The length of the CDR3 is 16 residues. Trimming took 5 bases from V and 6 from J; bases not matched to a gene: 17. Germline V lookup: CDR1 SGHRS, CDR2 YFSETQ. The CDR3 DNA reads TGCGCCAGCAGTATGGAAGCGACAGGGTCGAGGGGCGAGCAGTACTTC. Residues: CASSMEATGSRGEQYF.

The rearrangement joins TRBV9 to TRBJ2-3; possible D gene TRBD2, 5 bases. CDR3 length equals 14 residues. Germline CDR1 reads SGDLS; CDR2 reads YYNGEE. V lost 2 bases, J lost 2 bases, and 9 bases lay in between. CDR3 residues: CASSVGGYTDTQYF. In DNA form, the CDR3 reads TGTGCCAGCAGCGTTGGCGGGTACACAGATACGCAGTATTTT.